The source of this T cell receptor (beta chain) is a study of blood T cell repertoires in COVID-19 (TCRdb year 2020). Concerning the study at large: The collaborator samples originated in the United States, Italy and Spain and spanned the acute and convalescent phases of COVID-19. Nearly every sample came with metadata listing a de-identified subject ID, COVID-19 status, age in years and sex. Samples came from the ongoing ImmuneRACE study (first 160 participants) plus 1,254 subjects from 6 global collaborators. The material from the prospective study consisted of cDNA or gDNA derived from T cells, B-cell-depleted T cells, or PBMCs. Deeply sampled blood TCRbeta repertoires from subjects exposed to, actively infected with, or recovered from COVID-19 were included in the dataset. Where available, HLA class I and class II types were obtained from metadata supplied by the sample provider rather than from assay-based typing. The repertoires were released in a freely available public database intended as a resource for research on the immune response to SARS-CoV-2.

From the cysteine through the phenylalanine, the CDR3 covers 14 amino acids. CDR3 DNA only is kept here, 42 bases in frame from base 1. The junction shows trimming of 0 bases on V and 2 bases on J, and the gene matches do not reach 1 base of it. As encoded in the germline V gene, CDR1 is SGHDT while CDR2 is YYEEEE. Comment on this clone: Which antigen it targets is not known. No much larger clonotype is one base removed from it; base qualities were not supplied.

Study-wide conclusions, independent of this receptor: How much clinical and demographic metadata was included differed by source and by participant, and the metadata was provided uncurated.

TCRbeta CDR3 regions were amplified from genomic DNA using the immunoSEQ Assay, a bias-controlled multiplex PCR. In the paper's pipeline: Within the assay, amplification of reference gene primers was used to estimate how many nucleated cells each sample contained. To quantify the absolute abundance of each unique TCRbeta CDR3 rearrangement, sequence reads were collapsed and filtered. For each sample, productive Simpson clonality was calculated by taking the square root of Simpson's diversity index across productive rearrangements. In its TCRdb copy, this immuneACCESS table keeps in-frame sequences only and misses some clones. Where compared with another copy, unresolved V genes explain less than half of these, and the others have no known cause. V and J calls and clone size are as listed in that table; D and trimming were resolved from the DNA. The sample profile shows some 180,000 clones; under 90% of them were found once. Together, the top ten hold around 7% of the sample.

Collaborating institutions collected whole blood in K2EDTA tubes following their own protocols. For TCRbeta analysis, collaborators shipped samples as frozen whole blood, isolated PBMCs, or DNA extracted from either of those sample types. The chain links TRBV5-6 with TRBJ1-2, and 7 junction bases match TRBD1. This clonotype originated in a man aged 35-49 years with acute or convalescent COVID-19. The sample comprised peripheral blood. The DNA sequence is TGTGCCAGCAGCTTGGGCAGGGGGAACTATGGCTACACCTTC. The translation is CASSLGRGNYGYTF. When the CDR3 is completed using the reference TRBV5-6 and TRBJ1-2 genes on either side, the full variable domain is DAGVTQSPTHLIKTRGQQVTLRCSPKSGHDTVSWYQQALGQGPQFIFQYYEEEERQRGNFPDRFSGHQFPNYSSELNVNALLLGDSALYLCASSLGRGNYGYTFGSGTRLTVV.